These 27 T cell receptor beta chains were sequenced from one sample in a study of shared clonotypes between healthy human individuals. The repertoire was sequenced with immunoSEQ multiplex PCR; TCRdb's copy has only in-frame clones and lacks some. The data hold over a million clones, with around 82% observed a single time. Sample: memory CD4+ T cells from PBMCs. Subset reported: CD45RA-negative fraction. These receptors originate from a man in his late teens or twenties in good health. Some clones in this sample may be carry-over from other donors' samples.

Only one count was recorded for this clone. This chain joins TRBV18 and TRBJ2-1, with 9 nucleotides matching TRBD2. CDR1 and CDR2 from the germline V gene are KGHSH and LQKENI. The CDR3 extends over 17 amino acids. The ends lost 3 bases at V and 7 bases at J; junction bases unmatched: 13. The CDR3 loop is CASSPYTGSGRRNEQFF. CDR3 in DNA: TGTGCCAGCTCACCCTATACGGGGAGCGGGAGGCGGAATGAGCAGTTCTTC.

This sequence joins TRBV7-9 and TRBJ2-7, with TRBD2 identical over 9 bases. CDR1 and CDR2 (germline): SEHNR, FQNEAQ (reference sequence). The CDR3 has 15 residues. V gave up 5 bases and J gave up 6 bases; unmatched junction bases: 11. CDR3 DNA sequence: TGTGCCAGCAGCAAGACTCTAGCGGGGATGTCCGAGCAGTACTTC. Translated, it gives CASSKTLAGMSEQYF.

This clone was seen a single time. The rearrangement links TRBV27 to TRBJ2-7; D tentatively reads TRBD1 or TRBD2 (5 bases each). This CDR3 contains 13 residues. CDR1 and CDR2 from the germline V gene are MNHEY and SMNVEV (reference sequence). V was trimmed by 2 bases and J by 7 bases, leaving 12 bases between them. The CDR3 sequence: CASSLPTRGEQYF. CDR3 in DNA: TGTGCCAGCAGTTTACCTACTAGGGGAGAGCAGTACTTC.

The CDR3 protein is CASNPTSGSLTGELFF. The CDR3 DNA sequence: TGTGCCAGCAACCCGACTAGCGGGAGCCTCACCGGGGAGCTGTTTTTT. This chain uses TRBV5-7 with TRBJ2-2; 12 positions match TRBD2. TRBV5-7 is placed among ORFs of uncertain function. This CDR3 is built from 16 residues. V gave up 6 bases and J gave up 4 bases; unmatched junction bases: 7.

The rearrangement links TRBV7-9 to TRBJ2-7; 8 nucleotides agree with TRBD1. The J segment lost 1 base and the V segment lost 0 bases, leaving 5 bases of the junction unmatched. The CDR3 consists of 16 residues. The germline V gene encodes CDR1 SEHNR and CDR2 FQNEAQ (reference sequence). The DNA of the CDR3 is TGTGCCAGCAGCTTAGCGGGGCGGGACAGGTCCTACGAGCAGTACTTC. This encodes CASSLAGRDRSYEQYF.

Comment on this clone: The same CDR3 also results from other DNA sequences found in this sample. The rearrangement joins TRBV2 to TRBJ1-1; possible D gene TRBD1, 5 bases. V lost 6 bases and J 2 bases, leaving 7 bases between the germline ends. The length of the CDR3 is 12 residues. The germline V gene encodes CDR1 SNHLY and CDR2 FYNNEI. CDR3 loop: CASRQGNTEAFF. CDR3 DNA: TGTGCCAGCAGGCAGGGTAACACTGAAGCTTTCTTT.

The CDR3 region is CASSERWSSGRGETQYF. The CDR3, as DNA: TGTGCCAGCAGTGAAAGGTGGTCTAGCGGGAGGGGGGAGACCCAGTACTTC. The chain recombines TRBV6-1 with TRBJ2-5; 12 bases are shared with TRBD2. V trimming: 2 bases; J trimming: 5 bases; junction bases outside the gene matches: 9. Germline V gives CDR1 MNHNS, CDR2 SASEGT. This CDR3 is built from 17 residues.

The chain joins TRBV15 to TRBJ2-1; unclear D gene. V was pared by 2 bases and J by 7 bases, with 6 bases between. The CDR3 sequence is 12 residues long. Germline-derived CDR1 and CDR2 are LNHNV and YYDKDF (reference sequence). The CDR3 loop is CATSRHLNEQFF. The CDR3 DNA reads as TGTGCCACCAGCAGACACTTGAATGAGCAGTTCTTC.

This clone has a count of ten or more. Other DNA variants within this sample encode the same CDR3. The chain carries TRBV29-1 and TRBJ1-1; D remains unclear. V was pared by 3 bases and J by 4 bases, with 18 bases between. The CDR3 contains 15 residues. Germline V gene sequence: CDR1 SQVTM, CDR2 ANQGSEA. CDR3 DNA sequence: TGCAGCGTTGATAAAGAAGGGATTGGGATCACTGAAGCTTTCTTT. As protein: CSVDKEGIGITEAFF.

Worth noting for this clone: A far larger clone is off by one base, so a read error is likely. J is TRBJ2-2 and V is TRBV7-2; D is ambiguous. In germline, CDR1 is SGHTA, CDR2 FQGNSA. The germline V and J ends were trimmed by 4 bases and 1 base, with 7 bases remaining between them. The CDR3 loop spans 14 amino acids. The CDR3 reads CASSSRQNTGELFF. The DNA of the CDR3 is TGTGCCAGCAGCTCGCGACAGAACACCGGGGAGCTGTTTTTT.

This chain uses TRBV5-8 with TRBJ2-1; 13 nucleotides align to TRBD2. The V gene's germline CDR1 is SGHTS and CDR2 YDEGEE. This CDR3 is built from 17 residues. Germline trimming cut 0 bases from V and 3 bases from J; bases unmatched to any gene: 3. CDR3 DNA: TGTGCCAGCAGCTTGGGGACTAGCGGGAGAGGCTACAATGAGCAGTTCTTC. Translated: CASSLGTSGRGYNEQFF.

The chain recombines TRBV28 with TRBJ2-3; tentative D call: TRBD2 (5 bases). V was clipped by 2 bases and J by 5 bases, with 23 bases between them. The CDR3 is 18 amino acids. CDR1 is MDHEN and CDR2 is SYDVKM in the germline V gene. This CDR3 reads CASSLNPLDSTKLDTQYF. The CDR3 nucleotides read TGTGCCAGCAGTTTAAATCCTTTGGACTCAACTAAACTAGATACGCAGTATTTT.

The rearrangement links TRBV18 to TRBJ2-1, with 10 bases aligning to TRBD1. After removal of 6 bases from V and 12 bases from J, the junction contained 14 bases not matched to a gene. The CDR3 extends over 15 amino acids. Germline V gene sequence: CDR1 KGHSH, CDR2 LQKENI. CDR3 loop: CASSARDRGDRGQFF. CDR3 DNA sequence: TGTGCCAGCTCGGCTAGGGACAGGGGCGACCGCGGGCAGTTCTTC.

The chain is built from TRBV7-3 and TRBJ2-3; tentative D call: TRBD1 (7 bases). The CDR3 covers 15 residues. Germline loops: CDR1 SGHTA, CDR2 FQGTGA. The germline V and J ends were trimmed by 3 bases and 1 base, with 11 bases remaining between them. The CDR3 DNA reads TGTGCCAGCAGCTTCTCAGGGGGGCGCACAGATACGCAGTATTTT. Translated, it gives CASSFSGGRTDTQYF.

The V call is TRBV7-9, the J call TRBJ2-3, with no clear D. In germline, CDR1 is SEHNR, CDR2 FQNEAQ (reference sequence). The CDR3 length is 15 residues. Between the trimmed V and J ends, which lost 5 bases and 0 bases, there was a span of 12 bases. CDR3: CASSQMWTSTDTQYF. In DNA form, the CDR3 reads TGTGCCAGCAGCCAGATGTGGACCAGCACAGATACGCAGTATTTT.

The chain is built from TRBV27 and TRBJ2-5; 11 bases agree with TRBD1. Losses at the gene ends were 5 bases for V and 6 bases for J; bases not matched to a gene: 14. Germline V CDR1 and CDR2: MNHEY, SMNVEV (reference sequence). The CDR3 has 17 residues. This CDR3 is CASSRRDRGGLRKTQYF. The DNA for the CDR3 is TGTGCCAGCAGTCGACGGGACAGGGGGGGACTACGAAAGACCCAGTACTTC.

This clone appeared a few times. The V call is TRBV6-6, the J call TRBJ1-2; 11 bases are a match to TRBD1. Germline V gene lookup returns CDR1 MNHNY and CDR2 SVGAGI (reference sequence). The V gene end was trimmed by 6 bases and the J gene end by 4 bases; junction bases not matched to a gene: 10. The length of the CDR3 is 16 residues. The CDR3 region has the DNA TGTGCCAGCAGCCAGGACAGGGGGCAGATGGGCTATGGCTACACCTTC. It codes for CASSQDRGQMGYGYTF.

This clone was counted a few times. The rearrangement uses TRBV4-2 and TRBJ2-5, with D possibly matching TRBD1 (5 bases). V was cut by 3 bases and J by 2 bases, with 7 bases left in between. CDR3 length equals 13 residues. Germline-derived CDR1 and CDR2 are LGHNA and YNFKEQ. The CDR3, as DNA: TGTGCCAGCAGCCAGGACACTCAAGAGACCCAGTACTTC. Translation gives CASSQDTQETQYF.

Comments on this clone: Other DNA sequences in this specimen translate into the identical CDR3. The CDR3: CASSVSGSSYNEQFF. CDR3 sequence (DNA): TGTGCCAGCAGTGTTAGCGGGAGCTCCTACAATGAGCAGTTCTTC. The chain links TRBV9 to TRBJ2-1; 9 nucleotides agree with TRBD2. Trimming removed 5 bases from V and 0 bases from J; junction bases left unmatched: 3. CDR1 SGDLS and CDR2 YYNGEE come from the germline V gene. The CDR3 contains 15 residues.

This clone was observed a handful of times. The V and J genes are TRBV6-5 and TRBJ1-5; D may be TRBD1 (5 bases). The germline CDR1 and CDR2 sequences are MNHEY and SVGAGI. CDR3 size: 15 residues. The ends were cut back, 6 bases at V and 7 bases at J, with 19 bases in the middle. The CDR3 sequence is CASRPTVRRGQPQHF. CDR3 DNA: TGTGCCAGCAGGCCTACGGTCCGGAGGGGACAGCCCCAGCATTTT.

The chain has TRBV19 and TRBJ2-2, with D uncertain. V was clipped by 7 bases and J by 0 bases, with 6 bases between them. This CDR3 comprises 13 residues. Germline values: CDR1 LNHDA, CDR2 SQIVND (reference sequence). The CDR3 protein is CASKTPNTGELFF. The CDR3 DNA reads TGTGCCAGTAAGACACCGAACACCGGGGAGCTGTTTTTT.

A word on this clone: A far larger clone is one nucleotide away, so this likely arose from a read error. CDR3 in amino acids: CASKEGTGELFF. In DNA form, the CDR3 reads TGCGCCAGCAAGGAGGGCACCGGGGAGCTGTTTTTT. This chain joins TRBV5-1 and TRBJ2-2, with TRBD2 as a possible D gene (6 bases). V was clipped by 6 bases and J by 4 bases, with 7 bases between them. CDR1 is SGHRS, CDR2 YFSETQ, per germline. This CDR3 has 12 residues.

The chain combines TRBV28 with TRBJ1-4; D is ambiguous. From germline, CDR1 is MDHEN and CDR2 SYDVKM. This CDR3 contains 11 residues. Trimming cost V 5 bases and J 8 bases, with 6 bases left between them. CDR3 DNA sequence: TGTGCCAGCAGTGAATTGGAAAAACTGTTTTTT. Its translation is CASSELEKLFF.

This clone has a single count. The chain carries TRBV7-8 and TRBJ2-7; 7 nucleotides match TRBD2. CDR1 is SGHVS, CDR2 FQNEAQ, per germline. J lost 3 bases, V lost 5 bases, and 10 bases had no gene match. There are 15 residues in the CDR3. The CDR3 DNA reads TGTGCCAGCAGCCCCATGGGGGGGACTGACTACGAGCAGTACTTC. Residues: CASSPMGGTDYEQYF.

The CDR3 is CASSFIGQGGNEQYF. The CDR3 DNA follows: TGTGCCAGCAGTTTTATTGGACAGGGAGGTAACGAGCAGTACTTC. The V and J genes are TRBV27 and TRBJ2-7; TRBD1 aligns across 8 bases. Germline-derived CDR1 and CDR2 are MNHEY and SMNVEV (reference sequence). The CDR3 contains 15 residues. V lost 3 bases and J lost 5; bases outside the gene matches: 9.

The CDR3 here is CASSQDNGGREKLFF. CDR3 DNA: TGCGCCAGCAGCCAAGATAATGGGGGCCGGGAAAAACTGTTTTTT. The rearrangement links TRBV4-1 to TRBJ1-4, with D tentatively TRBD1 (6 bases). V was clipped by 0 bases and J by 8 bases, with 13 bases between them. The CDR3 sequence is 15 residues long. Germline CDR1 MGHRA, CDR2 YSYEKL.

The chain combines TRBV27 with TRBJ2-3; TRBD1 matches 9 bases. With 5 bases clipped from V and 2 bases from J, the junction kept 5 bases outside the gene matches. The CDR3 consists of 15 residues. Germline V gene lookup returns CDR1 MNHEY and CDR2 SMNVEV (reference sequence). CDR3 loop: CASSPGTGITDTQYF. The CDR3 DNA sequence: TGTGCCAGCAGTCCAGGGACAGGGATCACAGATACGCAGTATTTT.